The rows below give T cell receptor beta chains drawn from one sample of a study of STAT3 mutations in large granular lymphocyte leukemia. The table came from immunoSEQ multiplex PCR; TCRdb's copy has only in-frame clones and leaves some out. This sample carries 25,000 to 30,000 clones, 65% to 80% of them seen once, and the ten largest clones take approximately 30%. Specimen: peripheral blood mononuclear cells. These receptors came from a woman aged 50 to 65 with T-cell large granular lymphocyte leukemia. Some clones in this sample may be carry-over from other donors' samples. CDR3s include the opening cysteine and the closing phenylalanine or tryptophan. Fields, in order: D gene, J gene, V gene, clone size, CDR3 protein, CDR3 DNA. The D gene is left open where the match is weak. Where a row states a size, it is once, few, many or the class of an expanded clone; other rows omit it.

D gene: NA
J gene: TRBJ2-1
V gene: TRBV7-8
clone size: NA
CDR3 protein: CASSRGPTPSSYNEQFF
CDR3 DNA: TGTGCCAGCAGCCGCGGACCTACTCCTTCCTCCTACAATGAGCAGTTCTTC

D gene: TRBD2
J gene: TRBJ2-1
V gene: TRBV18
clone size: NA
CDR3 protein: CASSQSGGGLNEQFF
CDR3 DNA: TGTGCCAGCTCACAGTCCGGGGGAGGGCTCAATGAGCAGTTCTTC

D gene: NA
J gene: TRBJ1-2
V gene: TRBV6-5
clone size: NA
CDR3 protein: CASRTGTGYGYTF
CDR3 DNA: TGTGCCAGCAGAACCGGGACGGGCTATGGCTACACCTTC

D gene: NA
J gene: TRBJ1-5
V gene: TRBV7-2
clone size: NA
CDR3 protein: CASSLGRLSNQPQHF
CDR3 DNA: TGTGCCAGCAGCCTAGGCAGGCTTAGCAATCAGCCCCAGCATTTT

D gene: NA
J gene: TRBJ2-7
V gene: TRBV19
clone size: few
CDR3 protein: CASSLGNRAYEQYF
CDR3 DNA: TGTGCCAGTAGCCTGGGGAACAGAGCCTACGAGCAGTACTTC

D gene: TRBD2
J gene: TRBJ2-1
V gene: TRBV29-1
clone size: once
CDR3 protein: CSVEGLAGANEQFF
CDR3 DNA: TGCAGCGTTGAAGGACTAGCGGGAGCCAATGAGCAGTTCTTC

D gene: NA
J gene: TRBJ1-1
V gene: TRBV6-5
clone size: few
CDR3 protein: CASSYSIRGNTEAFF
CDR3 DNA: TGTGCCAGCAGTTACTCGATTAGGGGGAACACTGAAGCTTTCTTT

D gene: NA
J gene: TRBJ2-3
V gene: TRBV5-1
clone size: NA
CDR3 protein: CASSTIGSDTQYF
CDR3 DNA: TGCGCCAGCAGCACCATCGGGTCGGATACGCAGTATTTT

D gene: NA
J gene: TRBJ1-4
V gene: TRBV29-1
clone size: NA
CDR3 protein: CSAGSEEKLFF
CDR3 DNA: TGCAGCGCAGGGTCGGAAGAAAAACTGTTTTTT

D gene: TRBD1
J gene: TRBJ1-2
V gene: TRBV7-9
clone size: NA
CDR3 protein: CASSPQGESYTF
CDR3 DNA: TGTGCCAGCAGCCCCCAGGGGGAAAGCTACACCTTC